This is a list of T cell receptor beta chains from one sample in a study of blood T cell repertoires in COVID-19. Using immunoSEQ multiplex PCR, the repertoire was profiled, and TCRdb retains in-frame clones only, with some absent. The sample includes some 250,000 clones, roughly nine tenths seen only once; the top ten take about 7%. What was sequenced was peripheral blood. These receptors were taken from a man aged 55-75 years who had recovered from COVID-19. Each CDR3 is given with its conserved first and last residue. Fields, in order: CDR3 length, D gene, J gene, V gene, clone size, CDR3 DNA, CDR3 protein. A D gene is named only where the DNA matches it firmly. Only some rows state a clone size, as once, few, many or a class for expanded clones.

13 | NA | TRBJ1-1 | TRBV30 | NA | TGTGCCGGGAGGGGCTCCTTGAACACTGAAGCTTTCTTT | CAGRGSLNTEAFF
16 | NA | TRBJ1-5 | TRBV5-1 | NA | TGCGCCAGCAGCTTGGAAGGAGGGAGCCTAAATCAGCCCCAGCATTTT | CASSLEGGSLNQPQHF
14 | TRBD1 | TRBJ2-7 | TRBV27 | NA | TGTGCCAGCAGAGCCAGGGACAGGTGGTACGAGCAGTACTTC | CASRARDRWYEQYF
13 | TRBD2 | TRBJ2-3 | TRBV10-3 | NA | TGTGCCACCATTAGCGGGGGAGCAGATACGCAGTATTTT | CATISGGADTQYF
18 | TRBD2 | TRBJ2-3 | TRBV9 | NA | TGTGCCAGCAGCGTTAGAACTAGCGGGGGCTCCAGCACAGATACGCAGTATTTT | CASSVRTSGGSSTDTQYF
17 | TRBD1 | TRBJ2-1 | TRBV5-1 | NA | TGCGCCAGCAGCTTGGTGATAGCGACAGGGGGCTACAATGAGCAGTTCTTC | CASSLVIATGGYNEQFF
16 | TRBD2 | TRBJ2-2 | TRBV9 | NA | TGTGCCAGCAGCGCTAGACTAGCGGGGGGCACCGGGGAGCTGTTTTTT | CASSARLAGGTGELFF
15 | TRBD2 | TRBJ2-3 | TRBV5-1 | NA | TGCGCCAGCAGCTTCCGACTAGCGGGGACAGATACGCAGTATTTT | CASSFRLAGTDTQYF
13 | NA | TRBJ2-7 | TRBV6-6 | once | TGTGCCAGCAGAACAGGTAACCCCTACGAGCAGTACTTC | CASRTGNPYEQYF
16 | TRBD2 | TRBJ2-1 | TRBV19 | NA | TGTGCCAGTAGTCTTGTCAATAGCGGGGGCTTTGGCGAGCAGTTCTTC | CASSLVNSGGFGEQFF
14 | TRBD1 | TRBJ2-2 | TRBV30 | NA | TGTGCCTGGAGTGGGGACAGAGCAACCGGGGAGCTGTTTTTT | CAWSGDRATGELFF
15 | NA | TRBJ1-1 | TRBV10-1 | NA | TGCGCCAGCAGCCTTTCACTTGACCCGAGGACTGAAGCTTTCTTT | CASSLSLDPRTEAFF
13 | NA | TRBJ1-2 | TRBV19 | NA | TGTGCCAGTAGTAGGGAGGGAGCAAATGGCTACACCTTC | CASSREGANGYTF
15 | TRBD2 | TRBJ2-3 | TRBV10-3 | NA | TGTGCCACTGGGACTAGCGGGGCGAAGACAGATACGCAGTATTTT | CATGTSGAKTDTQYF
11 | NA | TRBJ1-1 | TRBV10-3 | NA | TGTGCCATCAGTGAGTTTCGGGAGGCTTTCTTT | CAISEFREAFF
13 | TRBD2 | TRBJ2-1 | TRBV27 | NA | TGTGCCAGCAGTCCAGGACTAGCGGTTGAGCAGTTCTTC | CASSPGLAVEQFF
15 | TRBD1 | TRBJ1-3 | TRBV6-5 | few | TGTGCCAGCAGTCCTCGGGACAGGGGAGGAAACACCATATATTTT | CASSPRDRGGNTIYF
14 | NA | TRBJ1-6 | TRBV7-4 | NA | TGTGCCAACTCCCCCACTAGCGAGGCCGGCGCCCTCCACTTT | CANSPTSEAGALHF
15 | TRBD2 | TRBJ2-3 | TRBV7-6 | once | TGTGCCAGCAGCCGGTCCGGGGGGTACACAGATACGCAGTATTTT | CASSRSGGYTDTQYF
15 | TRBD1 | TRBJ1-1 | TRBV27 | NA | TGTGCCAGCAGTCCGATAGGGGACAGCGCCACTGAAGCTTTCTTT | CASSPIGDSATEAFF
13 | NA | TRBJ2-7 | TRBV28 | NA | TGTGCCAGCAGACCGACAGGTCCGTTTAAGCAGTACTTC | CASRPTGPFKQYF
15 | TRBD1 | TRBJ2-2 | TRBV7-6 | NA | TGTGCCAGCAGCTTTCGGGACAGGGTCGGCGGGGAGCTGTTTTTT | CASSFRDRVGGELFF
15 | TRBD1 | TRBJ2-2 | TRBV7-6 | NA | TGTGCCAGCAGCCCCCGGACAGGGGGGACCGGGGAGCTGTTTTTT | CASSPRTGGTGELFF
15 | NA | TRBJ2-3 | TRBV9 | NA | TGTGCCAGCAGCGACCCGGGGGTGCGCACAGATACGCAGTATTTT | CASSDPGVRTDTQYF